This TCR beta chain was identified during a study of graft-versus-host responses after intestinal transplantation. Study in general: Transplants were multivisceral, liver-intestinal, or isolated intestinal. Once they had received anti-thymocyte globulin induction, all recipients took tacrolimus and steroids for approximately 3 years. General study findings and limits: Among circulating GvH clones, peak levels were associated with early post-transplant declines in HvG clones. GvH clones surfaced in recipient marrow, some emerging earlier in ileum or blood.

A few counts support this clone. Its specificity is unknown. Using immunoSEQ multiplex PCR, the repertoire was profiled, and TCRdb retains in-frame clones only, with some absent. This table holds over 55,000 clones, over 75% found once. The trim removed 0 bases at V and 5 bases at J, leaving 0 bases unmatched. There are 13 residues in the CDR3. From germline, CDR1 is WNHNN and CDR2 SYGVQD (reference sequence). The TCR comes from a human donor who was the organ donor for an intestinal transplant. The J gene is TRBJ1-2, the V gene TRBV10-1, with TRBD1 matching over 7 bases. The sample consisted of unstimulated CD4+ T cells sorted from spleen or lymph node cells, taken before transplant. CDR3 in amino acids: CASSESTGYGYTF. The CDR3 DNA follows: TGCGCCAGCAGTGAGTCGACAGGGTATGGCTACACCTTC.